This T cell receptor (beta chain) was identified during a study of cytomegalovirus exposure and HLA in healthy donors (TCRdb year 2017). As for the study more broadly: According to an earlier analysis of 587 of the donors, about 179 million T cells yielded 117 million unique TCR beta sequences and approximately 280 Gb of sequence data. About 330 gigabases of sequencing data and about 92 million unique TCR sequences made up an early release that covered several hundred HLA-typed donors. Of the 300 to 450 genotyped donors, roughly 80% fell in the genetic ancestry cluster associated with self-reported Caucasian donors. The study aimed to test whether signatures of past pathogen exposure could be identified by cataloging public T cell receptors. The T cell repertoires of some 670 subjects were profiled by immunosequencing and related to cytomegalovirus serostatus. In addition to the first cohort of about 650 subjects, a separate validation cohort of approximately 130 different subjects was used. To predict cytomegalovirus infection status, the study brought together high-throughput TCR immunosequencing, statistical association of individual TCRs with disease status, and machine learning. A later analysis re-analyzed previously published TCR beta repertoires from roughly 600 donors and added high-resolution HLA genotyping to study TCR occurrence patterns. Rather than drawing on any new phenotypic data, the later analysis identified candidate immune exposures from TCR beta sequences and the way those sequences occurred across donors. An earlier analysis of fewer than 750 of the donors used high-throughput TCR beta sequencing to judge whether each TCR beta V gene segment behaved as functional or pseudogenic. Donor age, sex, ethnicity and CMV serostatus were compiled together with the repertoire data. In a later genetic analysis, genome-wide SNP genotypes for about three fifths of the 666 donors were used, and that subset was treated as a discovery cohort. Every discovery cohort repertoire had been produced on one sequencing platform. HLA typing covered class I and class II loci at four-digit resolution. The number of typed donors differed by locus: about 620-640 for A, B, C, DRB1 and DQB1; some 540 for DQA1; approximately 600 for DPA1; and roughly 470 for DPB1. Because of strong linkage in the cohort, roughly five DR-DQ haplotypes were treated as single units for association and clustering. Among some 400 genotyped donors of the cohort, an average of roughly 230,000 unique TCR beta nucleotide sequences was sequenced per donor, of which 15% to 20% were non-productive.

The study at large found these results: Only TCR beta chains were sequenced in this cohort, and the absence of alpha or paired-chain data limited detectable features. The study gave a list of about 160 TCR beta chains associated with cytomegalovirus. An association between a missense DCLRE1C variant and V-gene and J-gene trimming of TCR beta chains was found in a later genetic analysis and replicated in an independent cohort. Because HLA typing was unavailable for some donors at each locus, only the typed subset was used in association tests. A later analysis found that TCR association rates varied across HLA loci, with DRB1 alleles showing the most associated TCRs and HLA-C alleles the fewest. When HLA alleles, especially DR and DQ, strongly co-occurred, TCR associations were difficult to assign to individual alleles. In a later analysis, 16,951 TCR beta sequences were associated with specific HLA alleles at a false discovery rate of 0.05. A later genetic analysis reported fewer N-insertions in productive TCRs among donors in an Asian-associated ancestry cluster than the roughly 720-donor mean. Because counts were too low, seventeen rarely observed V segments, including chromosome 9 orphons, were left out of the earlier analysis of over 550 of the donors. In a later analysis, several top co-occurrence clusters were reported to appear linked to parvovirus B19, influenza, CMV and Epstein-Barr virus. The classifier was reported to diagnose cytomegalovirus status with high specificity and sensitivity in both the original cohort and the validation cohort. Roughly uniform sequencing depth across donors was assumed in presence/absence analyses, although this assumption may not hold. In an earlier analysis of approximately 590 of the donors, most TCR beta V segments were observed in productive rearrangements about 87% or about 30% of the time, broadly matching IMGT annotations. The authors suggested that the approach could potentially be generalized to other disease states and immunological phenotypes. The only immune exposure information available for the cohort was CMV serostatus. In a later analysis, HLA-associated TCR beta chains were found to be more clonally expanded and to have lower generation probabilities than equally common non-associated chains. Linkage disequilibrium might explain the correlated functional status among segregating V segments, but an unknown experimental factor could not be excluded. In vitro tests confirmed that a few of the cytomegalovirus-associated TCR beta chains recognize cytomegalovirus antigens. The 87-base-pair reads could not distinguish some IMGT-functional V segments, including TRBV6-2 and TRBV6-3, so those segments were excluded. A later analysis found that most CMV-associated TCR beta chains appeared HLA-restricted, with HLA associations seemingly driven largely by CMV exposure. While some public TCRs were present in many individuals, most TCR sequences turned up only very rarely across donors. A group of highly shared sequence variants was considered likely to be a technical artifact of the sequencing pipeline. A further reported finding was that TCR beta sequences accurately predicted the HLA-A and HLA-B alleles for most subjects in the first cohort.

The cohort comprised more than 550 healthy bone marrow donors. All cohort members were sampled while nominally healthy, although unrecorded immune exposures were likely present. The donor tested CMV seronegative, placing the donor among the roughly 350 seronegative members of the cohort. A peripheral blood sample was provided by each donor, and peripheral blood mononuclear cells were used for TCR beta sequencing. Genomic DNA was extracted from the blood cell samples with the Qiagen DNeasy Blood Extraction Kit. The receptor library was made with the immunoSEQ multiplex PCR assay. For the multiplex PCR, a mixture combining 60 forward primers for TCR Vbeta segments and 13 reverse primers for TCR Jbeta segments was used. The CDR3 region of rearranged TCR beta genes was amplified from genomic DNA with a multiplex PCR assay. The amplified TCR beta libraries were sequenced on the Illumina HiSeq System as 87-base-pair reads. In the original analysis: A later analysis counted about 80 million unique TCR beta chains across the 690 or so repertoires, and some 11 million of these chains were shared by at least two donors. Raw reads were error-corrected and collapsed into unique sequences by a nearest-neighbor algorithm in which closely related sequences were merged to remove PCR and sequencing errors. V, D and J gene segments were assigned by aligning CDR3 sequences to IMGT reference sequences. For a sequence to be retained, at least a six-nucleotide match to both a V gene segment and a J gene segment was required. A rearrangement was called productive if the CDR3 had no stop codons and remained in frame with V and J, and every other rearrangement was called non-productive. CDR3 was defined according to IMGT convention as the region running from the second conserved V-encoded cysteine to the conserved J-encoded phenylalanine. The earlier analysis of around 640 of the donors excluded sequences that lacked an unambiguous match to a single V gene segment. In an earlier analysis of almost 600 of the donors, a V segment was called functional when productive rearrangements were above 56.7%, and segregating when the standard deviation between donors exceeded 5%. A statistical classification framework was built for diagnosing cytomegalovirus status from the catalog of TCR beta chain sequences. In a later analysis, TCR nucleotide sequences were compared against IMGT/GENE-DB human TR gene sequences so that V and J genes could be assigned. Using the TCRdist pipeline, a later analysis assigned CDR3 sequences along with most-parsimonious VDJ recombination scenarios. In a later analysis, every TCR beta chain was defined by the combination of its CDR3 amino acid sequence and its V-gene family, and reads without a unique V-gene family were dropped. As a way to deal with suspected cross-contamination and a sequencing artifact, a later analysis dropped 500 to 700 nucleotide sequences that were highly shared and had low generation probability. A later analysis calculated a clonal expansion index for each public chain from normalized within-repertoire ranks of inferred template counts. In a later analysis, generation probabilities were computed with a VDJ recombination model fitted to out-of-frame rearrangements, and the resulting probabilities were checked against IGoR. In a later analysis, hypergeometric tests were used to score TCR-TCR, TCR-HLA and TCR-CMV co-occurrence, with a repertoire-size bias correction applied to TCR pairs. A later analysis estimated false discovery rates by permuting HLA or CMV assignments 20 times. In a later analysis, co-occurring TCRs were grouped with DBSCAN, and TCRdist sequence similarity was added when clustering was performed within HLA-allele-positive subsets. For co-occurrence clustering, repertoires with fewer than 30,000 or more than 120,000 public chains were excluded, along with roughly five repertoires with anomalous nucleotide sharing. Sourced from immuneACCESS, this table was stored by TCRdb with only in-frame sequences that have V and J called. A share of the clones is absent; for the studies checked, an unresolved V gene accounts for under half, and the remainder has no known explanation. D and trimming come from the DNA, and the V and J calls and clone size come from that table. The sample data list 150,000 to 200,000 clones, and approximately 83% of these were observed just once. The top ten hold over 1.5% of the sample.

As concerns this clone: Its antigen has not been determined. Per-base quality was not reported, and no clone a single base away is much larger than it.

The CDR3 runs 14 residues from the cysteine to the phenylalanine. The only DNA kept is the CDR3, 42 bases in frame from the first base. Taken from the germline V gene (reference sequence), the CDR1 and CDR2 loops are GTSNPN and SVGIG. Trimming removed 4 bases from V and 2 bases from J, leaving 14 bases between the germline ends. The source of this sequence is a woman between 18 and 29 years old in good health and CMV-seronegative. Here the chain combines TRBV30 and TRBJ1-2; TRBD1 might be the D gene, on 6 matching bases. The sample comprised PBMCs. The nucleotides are TGTGCCTGGATAAGACAGGTAGAAAACTATGGCTACACCTTC. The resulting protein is CAWIRQVENYGYTF.